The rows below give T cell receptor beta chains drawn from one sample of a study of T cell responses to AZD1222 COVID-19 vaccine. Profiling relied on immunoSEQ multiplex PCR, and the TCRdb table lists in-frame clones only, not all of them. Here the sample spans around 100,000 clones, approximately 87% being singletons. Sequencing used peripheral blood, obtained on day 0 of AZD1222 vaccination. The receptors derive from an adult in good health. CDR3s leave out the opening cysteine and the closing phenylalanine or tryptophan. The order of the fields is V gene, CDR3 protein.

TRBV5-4,ASSLRQGANYGYT
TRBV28,ASTRTGFGYYGYT
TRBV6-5,ASSRDRNYGYT
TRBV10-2,ASKESGGDYNEQF
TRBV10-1,ASSTVATNEKLF
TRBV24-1,ATSDSGYGYT
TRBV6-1,ASSEQGQALNEQF
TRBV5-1,ASSSPGTENTEAF
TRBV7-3,ASSLNGGADQPQH
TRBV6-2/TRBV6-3,ASSYSRTRDINEQY
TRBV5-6,ASSLVYGASGNTIY
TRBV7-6,ASSPLGMNTEAF
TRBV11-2,ASSFSGERTGELF
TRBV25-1,ASSVHGGANYGYT
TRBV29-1,SVDGQGGYEQY
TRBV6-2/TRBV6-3,ASSPTAGTEAF
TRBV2,ASSGDIYGYT
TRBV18,ASSPRKTGTGTYEQY
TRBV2,ASSHRGLNYGYT
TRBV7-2,ASSLSQRLGSFAF
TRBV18,ASSPERFSGNTIY
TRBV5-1,ASSPRGTDPGETQY
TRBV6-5,ASILSPRLNYGYT
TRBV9,ASSVEAGGLVDTQY
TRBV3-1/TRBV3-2,ASSPHFKGTGGPEAF
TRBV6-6,ASSYSRRNTEAF
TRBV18,ASSPQQGPNYGYT
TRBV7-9,ASSRTGWGSPLH
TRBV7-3,ASTGRATDTQY
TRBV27,ASRFTTTTYYGYT
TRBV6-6,ASSEAF
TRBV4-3,ASSPGQGGQPQH
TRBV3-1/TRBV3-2,ASSQTRDQPQH
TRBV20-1,SADRGETQY